Here is one T cell receptor (beta chain) with its context. The data derive from a study of identifying expanded T cells in peripheral blood. Collection occurred without any documented infections or immune events in donors. Germline loops: CDR1 SGHAT, CDR2 FQNNGV. Between the trimmed V and J ends, which lost 6 bases and 0 bases, there was a span of 14 bases. This CDR3 has 15 amino acids. Only in-frame clones appear in the TCRdb table, and some are missing; sequencing was by immunoSEQ multiplex PCR. The repertoire has about 94,000 clones, nearly 90% of them found once; the top ten carry around 6%. The sequence was collected from a person aged 18 to 69 in good health. Specimen: blood. This chain connects TRBV11-2 to TRBJ1-1; D may be TRBD1 (5 bases). The CDR3 nucleotides read TGTGCCAGCAGGTTGGGGGGAGGCGTGAACACTGAAGCTTTCTTT. Its protein is CASRLGGGVNTEAFF.